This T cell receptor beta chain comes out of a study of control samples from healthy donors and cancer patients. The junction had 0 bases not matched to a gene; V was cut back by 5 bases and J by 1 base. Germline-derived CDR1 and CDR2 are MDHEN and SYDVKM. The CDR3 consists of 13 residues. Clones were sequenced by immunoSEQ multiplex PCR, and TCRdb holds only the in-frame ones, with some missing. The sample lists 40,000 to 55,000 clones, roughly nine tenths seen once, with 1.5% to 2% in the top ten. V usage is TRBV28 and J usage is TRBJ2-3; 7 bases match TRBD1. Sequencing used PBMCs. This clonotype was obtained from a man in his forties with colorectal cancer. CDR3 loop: CASSDRGTDTQYF. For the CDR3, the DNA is TGTGCCAGCAGTGACAGGGGCACAGATACGCAGTATTTT. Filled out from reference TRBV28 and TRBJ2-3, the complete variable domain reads DVKVTQSSRYLVKRTGEKVFLECVQDMDHENMFWYRQDPGLGLRLIYFSYDVKMKEKGDIPEGYSVSREKKERFSLILESASTNQTSMYLCASSDRGTDTQYFGPGTRLTVL.